This T cell receptor beta chain was recovered during a study of blood T cells in healthy people across ages. There are a few counts of this clonotype. A second PCR, run for roughly 7 to 11 cycles, used a sample-barcoded 5' primer plus a J-beta primer mix. TCRdb re-called the 5' RACE reads through MiXCR, storing one row per CDR3 protein. The top ten clones hold around 32% of a sample with about 670,000 distinct CDR3 sequences, over 40% of them seen once. V was pared by 1 base and J by 0 bases, with 9 bases of the junction left unmatched. The CDR3 is 18 residues long. The V gene's germline CDR1 is SGHVS and CDR2 FQNEAQ.

Sequenced material: blood. The clonotype was recovered from a man older than 75 in good health. The V gene is TRBV7-8, the J gene TRBJ1-5; 7 nucleotides line up with TRBD1. Written as DNA, the CDR3 is TGTGCCAGCAGCTTAGGACAGGGTGGAGGGTATAGCAATCAGCCCCAGCATTTT. As protein: CASSLGQGGGYSNQPQHF.